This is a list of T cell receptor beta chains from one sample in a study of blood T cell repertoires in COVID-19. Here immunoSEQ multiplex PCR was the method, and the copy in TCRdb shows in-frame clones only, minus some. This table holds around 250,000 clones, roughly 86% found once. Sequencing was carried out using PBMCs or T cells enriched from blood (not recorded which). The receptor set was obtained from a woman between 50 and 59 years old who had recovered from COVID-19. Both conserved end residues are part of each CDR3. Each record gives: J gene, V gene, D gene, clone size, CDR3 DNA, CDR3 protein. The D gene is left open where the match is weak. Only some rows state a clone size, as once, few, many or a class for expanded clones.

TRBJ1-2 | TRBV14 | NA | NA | TGTGCCAGCAGCCCCAGCAGGGGAATCGGCTACACCTTC | CASSPSRGIGYTF
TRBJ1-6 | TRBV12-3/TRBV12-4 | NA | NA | TGTGCCAGCAGTGGGCAGGGCGAACGCCCCCTCCACTTT | CASSGQGERPLHF
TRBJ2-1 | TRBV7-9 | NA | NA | TGTGCCAGCAGCTTACCCGGGAGCTCCTACAATGAGCAGTTCTTC | CASSLPGSSYNEQFF
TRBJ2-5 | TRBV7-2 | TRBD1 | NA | TGTGCCAGCACCCGGACAGGGGTAGAGACCCAGTACTTC | CASTRTGVETQYF
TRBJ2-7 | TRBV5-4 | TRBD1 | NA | TGTGCCAGCAGCGGAGTTATAAATCGACCGGACAGGGTACTCCTTTTGCAGTACTTC | CASSGVINRPDRVLLLQYF
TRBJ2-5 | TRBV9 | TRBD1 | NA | TGTGCCAGCAGCGCCGCCGGGACAGGCCCCCCAGAGACCCAGTACTTC | CASSAAGTGPPETQYF
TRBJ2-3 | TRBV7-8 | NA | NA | TGTGCCAGCAGCTTAACTGTAGCGGTGGGTAGCACAGATACGCAGTATTTT | CASSLTVAVGSTDTQYF
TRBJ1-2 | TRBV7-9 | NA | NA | TGTGCCAGCAGACGGGTCCCGGGTAGCTATGGCTACACCTTC | CASRRVPGSYGYTF
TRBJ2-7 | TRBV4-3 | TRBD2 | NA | TGCGCCAGCAGCCTCGGGACTAGCGGGAGAGAAGAGCAGTACTTC | CASSLGTSGREEQYF
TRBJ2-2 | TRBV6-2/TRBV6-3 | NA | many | TGTGCCAGCAGTTACCGGGAGTTTCCCGGGGAGCTGTTTTTT | CASSYREFPGELFF
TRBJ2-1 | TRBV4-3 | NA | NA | TGCGCCAGCAGCCAAGAACACCAGGGACTCTCCTACAATGAGCAGTTCTTC | CASSQEHQGLSYNEQFF
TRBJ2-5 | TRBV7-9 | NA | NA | TGTGCCAGCGGTCCGCCTCGGGGGGCAGAGACCCAGTACTTC | CASGPPRGAETQYF
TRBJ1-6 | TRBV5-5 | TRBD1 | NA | TGTGCCAGCAGCTTCCAAACAGGGGGTTTCTATAATTCACCCCTCCACTTT | CASSFQTGGFYNSPLHF
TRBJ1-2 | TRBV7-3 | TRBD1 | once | TGTGCCAGCAGCTCCGCCCCCGGGACAGGCGGCTACACCTTC | CASSSAPGTGGYTF
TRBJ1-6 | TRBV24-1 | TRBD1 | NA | TGTGCCACCAGTGAACAACAGGGGGCCGGTCGTTATAATTCACCCCTCCACTTT | CATSEQQGAGRYNSPLHF
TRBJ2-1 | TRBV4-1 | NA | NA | TGCGCCAGCAGCCAAGATGTGGGGGCAGGTGAGCAGTTCTTC | CASSQDVGAGEQFF
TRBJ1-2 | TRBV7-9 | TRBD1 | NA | TGTGCCAGCAGCTCCGTCGGACAGGGCCGAGCTAACTATGGCTACACCTTC | CASSSVGQGRANYGYTF
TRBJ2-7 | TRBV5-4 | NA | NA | TGTGCCAGCAGCCTGAAGACTAGTTCCTACGAGCAGTACTTC | CASSLKTSSYEQYF
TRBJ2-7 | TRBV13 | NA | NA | TGTGCCAGCAGTTGGGGAGGAAGCTCCTACGAGCAGTACTTC | CASSWGGSSYEQYF
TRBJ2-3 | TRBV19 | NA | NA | TGTGCCAGTAGTACGCTGGATGGGCGCACAGATACGCAGTATTTT | CASSTLDGRTDTQYF
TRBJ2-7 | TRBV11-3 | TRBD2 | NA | TGTGCCAGCAGACCTGCTTTTTCTTGGGGACTAGCGAACGAGCAGTACTTC | CASRPAFSWGLANEQYF
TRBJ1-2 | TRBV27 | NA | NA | TGTGCCAGCAGTTTATGGGCAGGGGACCTAGATGGCTACACCTTC | CASSLWAGDLDGYTF
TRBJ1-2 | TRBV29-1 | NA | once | TGCAGCGTTGACTGGCGGGGCTACACCTTC | CSVDWRGYTF
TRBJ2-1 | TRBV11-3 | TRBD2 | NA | TGTGCCGGCAGCCGTAGCGGGACCTACAATGAGCAGTTCTTC | CAGSRSGTYNEQFF
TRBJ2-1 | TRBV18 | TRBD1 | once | TGTGCCAGCTCACCACGAAGGACAGGCGATTCCTACAATGAGCAGTTCTTC | CASSPRRTGDSYNEQFF
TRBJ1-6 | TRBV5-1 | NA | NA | TGCGCCAGCAGCCAGGGGCACTCCTATAATTCACCCCTCCACTTT | CASSQGHSYNSPLHF
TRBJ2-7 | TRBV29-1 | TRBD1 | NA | TGCAGCGTCCGGGACAGGGGGCGCGAGCAGTACTTC | CSVRDRGREQYF
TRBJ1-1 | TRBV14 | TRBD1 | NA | TGTGCCAGCAGCCAAGATTGGAGGGGGCGGATGAACACTGAAGCTTTCTTT | CASSQDWRGRMNTEAFF
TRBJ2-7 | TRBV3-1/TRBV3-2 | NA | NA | TGTGCCAGCAGCCATGTAACCGCGGACTACAGCTACGAGCAGTACTTC | CASSHVTADYSYEQYF
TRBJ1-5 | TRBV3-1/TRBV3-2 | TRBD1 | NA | TGTGCCAGCAGCCACGGACAGGGGTACAGCAATCAGCCCCAGCATTTT | CASSHGQGYSNQPQHF
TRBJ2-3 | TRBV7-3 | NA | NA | TGTGCCAGCAGCTTAAACCAACTTAGCACAGATACGCAGTATTTT | CASSLNQLSTDTQYF
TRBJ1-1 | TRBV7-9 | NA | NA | TGTGCCAGCAGCCTCGGACATCTGAACACTGAAGCTTTCTTT | CASSLGHLNTEAFF
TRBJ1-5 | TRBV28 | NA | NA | TGTGCCAGCTTCAGTGGCAGATATCAGCCCCAGCATTTT | CASFSGRYQPQHF
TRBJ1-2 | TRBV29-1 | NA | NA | TGCAGCGTCGCAGGACTAAACTATGGCTACACCTTC | CSVAGLNYGYTF
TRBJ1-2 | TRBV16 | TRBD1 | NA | TGTGCCAGCAGCCAATTGGTTGACAGGGGCGGCTACACCTTC | CASSQLVDRGGYTF
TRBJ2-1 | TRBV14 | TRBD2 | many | TGTGCCAGCAGCCAAGCGGGGGGCTCCTACAATGAGCAGTTCTTC | CASSQAGGSYNEQFF
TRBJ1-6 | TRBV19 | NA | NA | TGTGCCAGTAGTACCGGACACGATAATTCACCCCTCCACTTT | CASSTGHDNSPLHF